This TCR beta chain is drawn from a study of blood T cell repertoires in COVID-19. Overall study context: The United States, Italy and Spain provided the acute and convalescent COVID-19 samples.

The germline gives CDR1 MNHEY, CDR2 SMNVEV (reference sequence). V was trimmed by 6 bases and J by 1 base, leaving 7 bases between them. The CDR3 sequence is 12 residues long. TCRdb keeps only in-frame clones here, not all; method: immunoSEQ multiplex PCR. The table has about 370,000 clones, more than 75% seen once. Seattle enrolled patients during active infection and tracked them longitudinally. The material sequenced was peripheral blood. The source is a woman aged 25 to 39 with COVID-19, enrolled during active disease. The chain has TRBV27 and TRBJ2-7, with D possibly being TRBD1 (6 bases). DNA for the CDR3: TGTGCCAGCAGACAGGGATCCTACGAGCAGTACTTC. Residues: CASRQGSYEQYF.